One sample yielded the 22 T cell receptor beta chains listed below, sequenced in a study of blood T cell repertoires in COVID-19. The method was immunoSEQ multiplex PCR; TCRdb's version includes in-frame clones alone and lacks a portion of them. The repertoire has more than 60,000 clones, 80% to 85% of them found once; the top ten carry roughly 3.5%. The sequencing input was peripheral blood. These receptors were collected from a man aged 45-60 years with acute or convalescent COVID-19.

The chain joins TRBV11-3 to TRBJ2-1; the D gene is possibly TRBD2 (6 bases). V was pared by 4 bases and J by 3 bases, with 16 bases between. This CDR3 has 16 amino acids. Germline V gives CDR1 SGHNT, CDR2 YENEEA. This CDR3 is CASSSPPGGIYNEQFF. CDR3 DNA sequence: TGTGCCAGCAGCTCGCCCCCTGGGGGGATCTACAATGAGCAGTTCTTC.

This clone was recorded once. V is TRBV5-1 and J is TRBJ1-3; 9 nucleotides line up with TRBD1. In germline, CDR1 is SGHRS, CDR2 YFSETQ. The J segment lost 2 bases and the V segment lost 4 bases, leaving 1 base of the junction unmatched. The CDR3 runs to 14 residues. In DNA form, the CDR3 reads TGCGCCAGCAGCCGGACAGGGGCTGGAAACACCATATATTTT. Its protein product is CASSRTGAGNTIYF.

This chain joins TRBV7-2 and TRBJ2-5, with D possibly TRBD2 on 5 matching bases. Germline CDR1 and CDR2: SGHTA and FQGNSA. The CDR3 sequence is 14 residues long. V lost 2 bases, J lost 3 bases, and 10 bases lay in between. The CDR3 DNA sequence: TGTGCCAGCAGCTTATTTCTGGGAGAAGAGACCCAGTACTTC. The encoded protein is CASSLFLGEETQYF.

The DNA for the CDR3 is TGCGCCAGCAGCCAGGACAGGAGCCACTACGAGCAGTACTTC. Its translation: CASSQDRSHYEQYF. The chain combines TRBV4-1 with TRBJ2-7, with 7 bases aligning to TRBD1. The trim removed 3 bases at V and 3 bases at J, leaving 5 bases unmatched. Germline-derived CDR1 and CDR2 are MGHRA and YSYEKL. This CDR3 has 14 residues.

This clone was seen once. DNA of the CDR3: TGTGCCAGCAGTTCTATCGGGACAGCGGGAAACATTCAGTACTTC. Its protein is CASSSIGTAGNIQYF. V gene TRBV11-2 combines with J gene TRBJ2-4; possible D gene TRBD1, 7 bases. Trimming removed 6 bases at V and 6 bases at J, with 18 bases between. Germline-derived CDR1 and CDR2 are SGHAT and FQNNGV. The CDR3 sequence is 15 residues long. The full variable domain, in which reference TRBV11-2 and TRBJ2-4 provide the parts outside the CDR3, is EAGVAQSPRYKIIEKRQSVAFWCNPISGHATLYWYQQILGQGPKLLIQFQNNGVVDDSQLPKDRFSAERLKGVDSTLKIQPAKLEDSAVYLCASSSIGTAGNIQYFGAGTRLSVL.

The chain uses TRBV7-9 and TRBJ1-2; TRBD1 matches at 8 bases. V was clipped by 1 base and J by 2 bases; unmatched bases: 3. The CDR3 runs to 15 residues. Germline values: CDR1 SEHNR, CDR2 FQNEAQ (reference sequence). In DNA, the CDR3 is TGTGCCAGCAGCTTAGGGACAGGGCCGAACTATGGCTACACCTTC. This encodes CASSLGTGPNYGYTF.

The J gene is TRBJ2-7, the V gene TRBV19; D uncertain. From germline, CDR1 is LNHDA and CDR2 SQIVND (reference sequence). This CDR3 has 13 amino acids. V was cut by 4 bases and J by 7 bases, with 14 bases left in between. The DNA of the CDR3 is TGTGCCAGTAGTACCTTGGCGTCGCGGGAGCAGTACTTC. Translation gives CASSTLASREQYF.

The chain employs TRBV9 and TRBJ1-6; D is possibly TRBD1 (5 bases). The CDR3 loop spans 16 amino acids. V was pared by 3 bases and J by 8 bases, with 18 bases between. CDR1 is SGDLS and CDR2 is YYNGEE in the germline V gene. The CDR3 region has the DNA TGTGCCAGCAGCGCCGAGGTTGGGGGGGGGTATTCACCCCTCCACTTT. It is translated as CASSAEVGGGYSPLHF.

This clone was recorded a few times. This chain uses TRBV6-1 with TRBJ1-5, with 8 bases aligning to TRBD1. Germline V lookup: CDR1 MNHNS, CDR2 SASEGT. The CDR3 runs to 16 residues. V trimming: 2 bases; J trimming: 0 bases; junction bases outside the gene matches: 3. The CDR3 nucleotides read TGTGCCAGCAGTGAACGGACAGGGCTTAGCAATCAGCCCCAGCATTTT. Its translation: CASSERTGLSNQPQHF.

The chain is built from TRBV5-1 and TRBJ2-7; 10 bases are a match to TRBD2. Germline values: CDR1 SGHRS, CDR2 YFSETQ. The CDR3 runs 14 residues. With V trimmed by 4 bases and J by 3 bases, 4 bases remained unmatched. CDR3 sequence: CASSVAGGFYEQYF. As DNA, the CDR3 is TGCGCCAGCAGCGTAGCGGGAGGCTTCTACGAGCAGTACTTC.

About this clone: Relative to the germline gene, one junction end is altered; a read error may explain this. This chain joins TRBV3-1 (or the pseudogene TRBV3-2) and TRBJ2-2, with 9 nucleotides matching TRBD1. The CDR3 spans 15 residues. Germline loops: CDR1 LGHDT, CDR2 YNNKEL (reference sequence). The chain's CDR3 is CASSPGTGNPGELFF. The CDR3 DNA sequence: TGTGCCAGCAGCCCCGGGACAGGGAACCCCGGGGAGCTGTTTTTT.

J is TRBJ2-3 and V is TRBV27; TRBD1 aligns across 8 bases. The CDR3 totals 15 residues. Germline lookup yields CDR1 MNHEY and CDR2 SMNVEV (reference sequence). Trimming took 5 bases from V and 3 from J; bases not matched to a gene: 7. CDR3 in DNA: TGTGCCAGCAGTGCCCGACAGGGGAGGACAGATACGCAGTATTTT. Encoded protein: CASSARQGRTDTQYF.

The gene calls are TRBV7-9 and TRBJ1-2, with D possibly TRBD1 on 6 matching bases. The CDR3 extends over 11 amino acids. Germline V CDR1 and CDR2: SEHNR, FQNEAQ (reference sequence). V lost 5 bases and J lost 14, with 15 bases in between. CDR3 amino acids: CASSQNRDVTF. The CDR3 DNA follows: TGTGCCAGCAGCCAGAACAGGGATGTAACCTTC.

This clone was picked up many times. CDR3 sequence reads: CASSSGQGAGLGYTF. CDR3 nucleotides: TGCGCCAGCAGCTCCGGACAGGGGGCTGGGCTGGGCTACACCTTC. This chain joins TRBV5-1 and TRBJ1-2; 11 bases are shared with TRBD1. V dropped 3 bases and J dropped 8; count of bases not matched to a gene: 9. Germline CDR1 is SGHRS and CDR2 is YFSETQ. CDR3 length: 15 amino acids.

Only a few counts were recorded for this clone. V and J are TRBV9 and TRBJ2-7; 8 bases agree with TRBD1. J gave up 2 bases and V 2 bases, and 3 bases lay outside the gene matches. The CDR3 extends over 14 amino acids. Looked up from germline, CDR1 is SGDLS and CDR2 is YYNGEE. This chain's CDR3 is CASSVGTGTYEQYF. The CDR3 DNA is TGTGCCAGCAGCGTTGGGACAGGAACCTACGAGCAGTACTTC.

This clone has a handful of counts. V usage is TRBV9 and J usage is TRBJ1-2; 10 bases map to TRBD1. J gave up 7 bases and V 2 bases, and 8 bases lay outside the gene matches. The germline V gene has CDR1 SGDLS and CDR2 YYNGEE. The CDR3 has 15 residues. The CDR3 coding sequence is TGTGCCAGCAGCGTGGCCGGGACAGGGGTGAGTGGCTACACCTTC. Translation: CASSVAGTGVSGYTF. Combining the CDR3 with reference TRBV9 and TRBJ1-2 gives the whole variable domain DSGVTQTPKHLITATGQRVTLRCSPRSGDLSVYWYQQSLDQGLQFLIQYYNGEERAKGNILERFSAQQFPDLHSELNLSSLELGDSALYFCASSVAGTGVSGYTFGSGTRLTVV.

J is TRBJ1-1 and V is TRBV12-3 or TRBV12-4; TRBD1 might be the D (6 bases). Trimming removed 8 bases at V and 4 bases at J, with 14 bases between. The CDR3 sequence is 13 residues long. In DNA, the CDR3 is TGTGCCAGCTCCAGGGGTTTTAGCACTGAAGCTTTCTTT. Its translation: CASSRGFSTEAFF.

To note about this clone: Additional DNA sequences in this sample encode the identical CDR3. This chain links TRBV7-2 with TRBJ2-1; D uncertain. The CDR3 is 14 amino acids. Germline loops: CDR1 SGHTA, CDR2 FQGNSA. Trimming took 5 bases from V and 5 from J, leaving 13 bases between them. The CDR3 DNA reads TGTGCCAGCAGCCTACGAGGTCTGCACAATGAGCAGTTCTTC. Amino acid sequence: CASSLRGLHNEQFF.

This rearrangement joins TRBV9 to TRBJ2-2; D gene unclear. Germline CDR1 and CDR2: SGDLS and YYNGEE. V shed 1 base and J shed 0 bases, with 7 bases lying between them. The CDR3 extends over 15 amino acids. CDR3 in amino acids: CASSVSGSNTGELFF. As DNA, the CDR3 is TGTGCCAGCAGCGTATCAGGATCGAACACCGGGGAGCTGTTTTTT.

As regards this clone: Its ends do not fully match the called genes, so a read error is possible. The genes are TRBV29-1 and TRBJ2-5; D unresolved. The CDR3 loop spans 13 amino acids. Germline V gene data show CDR1 as SQVTM and CDR2 as ANQGSEA. This chain's CDR3 is CSVVKYSQEAQYF. The CDR3 nucleotides are TGCAGCGTTGTGAAGTATTCGCAAGAGGCCCAGTACTTC.

The chain carries TRBV24-1 and TRBJ1-2; D may be TRBD1 (5 bases). Germline-derived CDR1 and CDR2 are KGHDR and SFDVKD. V was clipped by 0 bases and J by 1 base, with 5 bases between them. CDR3 length equals 14 residues. Written as DNA, the CDR3 is TGTGCCACCAGTGATTTGCAGGGTAACTATGGCTACACCTTC. This translates into CATSDLQGNYGYTF.

The chain joins TRBV7-8 to TRBJ2-1, with 14 bases that match TRBD2. This CDR3 has 15 residues. Trimming took 5 bases from V and 9 from J; bases not matched to a gene: 6. Germline CDR1 is SGHVS and CDR2 is FQNEAQ. CDR3 loop: CASSPGLAGVSEQFF. The CDR3, as DNA: TGTGCCAGCAGCCCGGGACTAGCGGGAGTTAGTGAGCAGTTCTTC.